One and the same sample provided the 29 T cell receptor beta chains below, sequenced in a study of T cell responses to AZD1222 COVID-19 vaccine. Profiled with immunoSEQ multiplex PCR; TCRdb holds only in-frame clones, not every one. The repertoire holds about 180,000 clones, with approximately 95% as singletons. The material sequenced was peripheral blood, taken 28 days after the second dose of the MenACWY control vaccine. The receptors were gathered from an adult who received the MenACWY meningococcal vaccine as a control.

The chain links TRBV15 to TRBJ1-1; tentatively, D is TRBD1 (5 bases). Trimming removed 3 bases at V and 3 bases at J, with 11 bases between. Germline CDR1 and CDR2: LNHNV and YYDKDF (reference sequence). The CDR3 runs 14 residues. DNA of the CDR3: TGTGCCACCAGCAGTCGGACAAGCCACACTGAAGCTTTCTTT. Translation: CATSSRTSHTEAFF.

The V gene is TRBV3-1 (or the pseudogene TRBV3-2), the J gene TRBJ1-5, with D hard to call. Trimming took 4 bases from V and 6 from J, leaving 10 bases between them. Germline CDR1 LGHDT, CDR2 YNNKEL (reference sequence). The CDR3 is 13 residues long. As DNA, the CDR3 is TGTGCCAGCAGCCTTCCTGATGGTCAGCCCCAGCATTTT. It encodes CASSLPDGQPQHF.

V gene TRBV2 combines with J gene TRBJ1-4; D might be TRBD1 (5 bases). Germline assignment: CDR1 SNHLY and CDR2 FYNNEI. The CDR3 has 14 amino acids. Trimming took 3 bases from V and 0 from J, leaving 5 bases between them. CDR3 coding DNA: TGTGCCAGCAGTGAGACAGCAACTAATGAAAAACTGTTTTTT. Translated, it gives CASSETATNEKLFF.

V usage is TRBV19 and J usage is TRBJ1-4; the D is unclear. CDR3 length: 15 residues. V was shortened by 11 bases and J by 5 bases, with 21 bases between the two germline ends. Per germline, CDR1 LNHDA and CDR2 SQIVND (reference sequence). As DNA, the CDR3 is TGTGCCGCAAGACGGGGAGGGTCTGGAAATGAAAAACTGTTTTTT. Protein product: CAARRGGSGNEKLFF.

V usage is TRBV18 and J usage is TRBJ2-5; D remains unclear. Germline-derived CDR1 and CDR2 are KGHSH and LQKENI. The V and J ends lost 5 bases and 2 bases respectively, with 9 bases between them. The CDR3 loop spans 13 amino acids. The CDR3 DNA is TGTGCCAGCTCAGCGACCCTACAAGAGACCCAGTACTTC. This encodes CASSATLQETQYF.

J is TRBJ1-5 and V is TRBV6-2 or TRBV6-3, with D tentatively TRBD1 (6 bases). Looked up from germline, CDR1 is MNHEY and CDR2 is SVGEGT. The V end was cut by 4 bases, the J end by 7 bases, with 14 bases between. The CDR3 is 14 residues long. The CDR3 sequence is CASSLWGQGQPQHF. The CDR3, as DNA: TGTGCCAGCAGTTTATGGGGGCAGGGACAGCCCCAGCATTTT.

The V call is TRBV25-1, the J call TRBJ1-1; D uncertain. Germline CDR1 is MGHDK and CDR2 is SYGVNS. The CDR3 runs 14 residues. The germline V and J ends were trimmed by 2 bases and 1 base, with 8 bases remaining between them. CDR3 bases: TGTGCCAGCAGTGAACGAGCTGGGAACACTGAAGCTTTCTTT. As protein: CASSERAGNTEAFF.

V and J are TRBV11-2 and TRBJ1-1; no firm D call. V gave up 5 bases and J gave up 1 base, with 14 bases separating them. The CDR3 extends over 15 amino acids. Germline V lookup: CDR1 SGHAT, CDR2 FQNNGV. The CDR3 protein is CASSLFRLKNTEAFF. CDR3 DNA sequence: TGTGCCAGCAGCCTATTTCGACTGAAGAACACTGAAGCTTTCTTT.

The V gene is TRBV11-3, the J gene TRBJ1-6, with D hard to call. V dropped 0 bases and J dropped 8 bases, with 5 bases sitting between them. CDR1 is SGHNT, CDR2 YENEEA, per germline. The CDR3 spans 13 residues. CDR3 DNA sequence: TGTGCCAGCAGCTTAGACGCCTATTCACCCCTCCACTTT. Translated, it gives CASSLDAYSPLHF.

The chain recombines TRBV7-2 with TRBJ2-5, with 7 bases fitting TRBD1. The junction had 3 bases not matched to a gene; V was cut back by 1 base and J by 1 base. There are 15 residues in the CDR3. CDR1 and CDR2 from the germline V gene are SGHTA and FQGNSA. The CDR3, as DNA: TGTGCCAGCAGCTTAGTAGAGGGGGCCCAAGAGACCCAGTACTTC. This codes for CASSLVEGAQETQYF.

The V gene is TRBV28, the J gene TRBJ2-3; 9 nucleotides agree with TRBD1. CDR1 is MDHEN, CDR2 SYDVKM, per germline. The CDR3 sequence is 15 residues long. Losses at the gene ends were 6 bases for V and 0 bases for J; bases not matched to a gene: 4. DNA for the CDR3: TGTGCCAGCAGCCAACAGGGGGCGAGCACAGATACGCAGTATTTT. Its translation: CASSQQGASTDTQYF.

To note about this clone: Other DNA sequences within the sample encode an identical CDR3. This sequence joins TRBV19 and TRBJ1-1; possible D gene TRBD1, 6 bases. Between the trimmed V and J ends, which lost 3 bases and 0 bases, there was a span of 8 bases. Germline-derived CDR1 and CDR2 are LNHDA and SQIVND (reference sequence). The CDR3 consists of 14 residues. For the CDR3, the DNA is TGTGCCAGTAGTATTCAGGGGTTGAACACTGAAGCTTTCTTT. Translating it yields CASSIQGLNTEAFF.

The rearrangement uses TRBV7-9 and TRBJ1-3, with no clear D. CDR3 size: 14 residues. Germline lookup yields CDR1 SEHNR and CDR2 FQNEAQ (reference sequence). V dropped 3 bases and J dropped 7 bases, with 13 bases sitting between them. The CDR3: CASSFSGIWNTIYF. In DNA, the CDR3 is TGTGCCAGCAGCTTTTCCGGGATATGGAACACCATATATTTT.

V is TRBV19 and J is TRBJ1-1, with D possibly TRBD1 on 6 matching bases. CDR1 LNHDA and CDR2 SQIVND come from the germline V gene (reference sequence). Trimming took 2 bases from V and 1 from J, leaving 17 bases between them. This CDR3 is 17 amino acids long. CDR3: CASSITGTIVGNTEAFF. DNA for the CDR3: TGTGCCAGTAGTATAACCGGGACAATCGTAGGGAACACTGAAGCTTTCTTT.

The chain uses TRBV4-3 and TRBJ1-4; 7 bases map to TRBD1. The CDR3 is 15 residues long. The germline CDR1 and CDR2 sequences are LGHNA and YSLEER. Germline trimming cut 2 bases from V and 7 bases from J; bases unmatched to any gene: 7. CDR3 sequence (DNA): TGCGCCAGCAGCCAACGAGCCGGGACAGTTGAAAAACTGTTTTTT. It is translated as CASSQRAGTVEKLFF.

The rearrangement uses TRBV5-1 and TRBJ1-2, with D possibly being TRBD1 (6 bases). Germline-derived CDR1 and CDR2 are SGHRS and YFSETQ. The CDR3 has 14 amino acids. V lost 5 bases and J lost 0, with 11 bases in between. The CDR3 sequence: CASSPTGSNYGYTF. As DNA, the CDR3 is TGCGCCAGCAGTCCGACAGGTTCTAACTATGGCTACACCTTC.

V gene TRBV18 combines with J gene TRBJ1-6; the D gene is possibly TRBD1 (5 bases). Germline-derived CDR1 and CDR2 are KGHSH and LQKENI. V was cut by 5 bases and J by 7 bases, with 12 bases left in between. The CDR3 runs to 14 residues. CDR3 in amino acids: CASSTSEGNSPLHF. DNA for the CDR3: TGTGCCAGCTCAACCAGTGAGGGGAATTCACCCCTCCACTTT.

This chain joins TRBV9 and TRBJ1-3; D possibly corresponds to TRBD1 (6 bases). The ends were cut back, 2 bases at V and 8 bases at J, with 14 bases in the middle. Per germline, CDR1 SGDLS and CDR2 YYNGEE. The CDR3 is made up of 14 amino acids. DNA of the CDR3: TGTGCCAGCAGCGTCGGGGGGGCGCCTCACACCATATATTTT. Amino acids: CASSVGGAPHTIYF.

In its sample, this clone was seen once. The rearrangement uses TRBV18 and TRBJ1-5; possible D gene TRBD1, 6 bases. V lost 5 bases to trimming and J lost 2 bases, with 10 bases between them. Germline V gene sequence: CDR1 KGHSH, CDR2 LQKENI. CDR3 length equals 14 residues. CDR3 sequence: CASSSTGGNQPQHF. The CDR3 DNA reads as TGTGCCAGCTCATCGACAGGCGGCAATCAGCCCCAGCATTTT.

The chain is built from TRBV6-5 and TRBJ1-1; D gene uncertain. V shed 0 bases and J shed 4 bases, with 6 bases lying between them. CDR1 is MNHEY and CDR2 is SVGAGI in the germline V gene. The CDR3 runs 13 residues. The CDR3 loop reads CASSYSLGTEAFF. The CDR3 DNA reads TGTGCCAGCAGTTACTCCCTTGGCACTGAAGCTTTCTTT.

As DNA, the CDR3 is TGTGCCAGCAGCCCCCTCAATGAGCAGTTCTTC. Translated, it gives CASSPLNEQFF. The chain carries TRBV2 and TRBJ2-1; no definite D call. The CDR3 loop spans 11 amino acids. Trimming took 6 bases from V and 6 from J, leaving 6 bases between them. The germline gives CDR1 SNHLY, CDR2 FYNNEI. The entire variable domain, with the rest obtained from reference TRBV2 and TRBJ2-1, is as follows: EPEVTQTPSHQVTQMGQEVILRCVPISNHLYFYWYRQILGQKVEFLVSFYNNEISEKSEIFDDQFSVERPDGSNFTLKIRSTKLEDSAMYFCASSPLNEQFFGPGTRLTVL.

This sequence joins TRBV27 and TRBJ2-2, with TRBD2 matching 15 bases. The CDR3 covers 20 residues. With V trimmed by 5 bases and J by 4 bases, 14 bases remained unmatched. CDR1 is MNHEY and CDR2 is SMNVEV in the germline V gene (reference sequence). CDR3 DNA sequence: TGTGCCAGCAGTCCCCGGGGGACCGGGACTAGCGGGGGGCTCACCGGGGAGCTGTTTTTT. Protein: CASSPRGTGTSGGLTGELFF.

V is TRBV15 and J is TRBJ2-1; weak D call: TRBD1 (6 bases). The CDR3 contains 14 residues. Germline V gene lookup returns CDR1 LNHNV and CDR2 YYDKDF (reference sequence). Trimming stripped 5 bases from V and 1 base from J, with 9 bases between. The CDR3 DNA follows: TGTGCCACCAGCTGGGACACGTCCTACAATGAGCAGTTCTTC. Protein sequence: CATSWDTSYNEQFF.

The V and J genes are TRBV30 and TRBJ2-7; D is unresolved. V lost 1 base and J lost 0, with 10 bases in between. CDR3 size: 14 residues. Per germline, CDR1 GTSNPN and CDR2 SVGIG (reference sequence). The CDR3 DNA sequence: TGTGCCTGGAGTGGGCCCCCCAACTCCTACGAGCAGTACTTC. Translated: CAWSGPPNSYEQYF. The complete variable domain, with remaining parts taken from reference TRBV30 and TRBJ2-7, reads SQTIHQWPATLVQPVGSPLSLECTVEGTSNPNLYWYRQAAGRGLQLLFYSVGIGQISSEVPQNLSASRPQDRQFILSSKKLLLSDSGFYLCAWSGPPNSYEQYFGPGTRLTVT.

The chain is built from TRBV25-1 and TRBJ2-7; the D gene is possibly TRBD2 (5 bases). Germline-derived CDR1 and CDR2 are MGHDK and SYGVNS. The CDR3 loop spans 13 amino acids. The V gene lost 3 bases and the J gene lost 6 bases, with 12 bases spanning the gap. The CDR3 DNA sequence: TGTGCCAGCAGTGACCGGGCGGGCGGCGAGCAGTACTTC. Translating it yields CASSDRAGGEQYF.

The J gene is TRBJ2-1, the V gene TRBV5-1; D unclear. Germline V CDR1 and CDR2: SGHRS, YFSETQ. V shed 1 base and J shed 5 bases, with 7 bases lying between them. The CDR3 is 13 amino acids. The CDR3 coding sequence is TGCGCCAGCAGCTTGCAACTAAACAATGAGCAGTTCTTC. It codes for CASSLQLNNEQFF.

The table lists this clone with a count of one. The rearrangement joins TRBV12-2 to TRBJ1-5. TRBV12-2 is noted as a pseudogene. CDR3 length: 16 amino acids. CDR3 loop: CASRLAGCWGNQPQHF. The CDR3 DNA reads TGTGCAAGTCGCTTAGCGGGGTGTTGGGGGAATCAGCCCCAGCATTTT.

The chain couples TRBV5-5 to TRBJ1-5; D call uncertain. The CDR3 contains 16 residues. CDR1 is SGHKS, CDR2 YYEKEE, per germline (reference sequence). Trimming shortened V by 2 bases and J by 0 bases, and 12 bases separated the two germline ends. CDR3 loop: CASSFNLGSSNQPQHF. CDR3 in DNA: TGTGCCAGCAGCTTTAATCTGGGAAGTAGCAATCAGCCCCAGCATTTT.

V is TRBV30 and J is TRBJ1-6; 9 positions agree with TRBD1. Germline-derived CDR1 and CDR2 are GTSNPN and SVGIG (reference sequence). The CDR3 contains 16 residues. V lost 3 bases and J lost 6; bases outside the gene matches: 9. The CDR3 DNA follows: TGTGCCTGGAGGGTTACCGGGACAGGGATTAATTCACCCCTCCACTTT. Its protein product is CAWRVTGTGINSPLHF.